The 19 T cell receptor beta chains below all came from one sample that was sequenced in a study of T cell repertoires in cytomegalovirus infection. Their antigen targets remain unknown. TCRdb fed the reads into MiXCR, producing one record per CDR3 protein. The sample yields hundreds of thousands of distinct CDR3 sequences, roughly 30% seen once. This sample comprised cultured CD8+ T cells from PBMCs, obtained from culture after CMV antigen stimulation. These receptors all come from a human donor in good health (CMV status not recorded). Some clones in this sample may be carry-over from other donors' samples.

Of note for this clonotype: Its ends do not fully match the called genes, so a read error is possible. This chain uses TRBV7-2 with TRBJ2-3; 9 nucleotides line up with TRBD1. CDR3 length: 16 amino acids. CDR1 is SGHTA, CDR2 FQGNSA, per germline. CDR3 protein: CANSPWGQGGEDTQYF. The CDR3 coding sequence is TGTGCCAACAGCCCCTGGGGACAGGGAGGGGAAGATACGCAGTATTTT.

The chain couples TRBV5-5 to TRBJ2-1, with D possibly being TRBD2 (6 bases). Germline-derived CDR1 and CDR2 are SGHKS and YYEKEE (reference sequence). The CDR3 sequence is 14 residues long. Trimming took off 3 bases at V and 6 bases at J, with 13 bases between the two ends. The CDR3 bases are TGTGCCAGCAGCTCCGGTTGGGGAGGCAATGAGCAGTTCTTC. It is translated as CASSSGWGGNEQFF.

V usage is TRBV9 and J usage is TRBJ2-3; 8 bases are a match to TRBD2. The CDR3 covers 15 residues. Looked up from germline, CDR1 is SGDLS and CDR2 is YYNGEE. J was trimmed by 2 bases and V by 5 bases; bases with no gene match: 7. In nucleotides, the CDR3 is TGTGCCAGCAGTACCGGGGGGGCTTACACAGATACGCAGTATTTT. This encodes CASSTGGAYTDTQYF. Full variable domain (rest looked up from reference TRBV9 and TRBJ2-3): DSGVTQTPKHLITATGQRVTLRCSPRSGDLSVYWYQQSLDQGLQFLIQYYNGEERAKGNILERFSAQQFPDLHSELNLSSLELGDSALYFCASSTGGAYTDTQYFGPGTRLTVL.

Only a few counts were recorded for this clonotype. This chain uses TRBV15 with TRBJ1-1; 7 bases map to TRBD1. This CDR3 is 13 amino acids long. Unmatched junction bases numbered 2, after V lost 5 bases and J lost 2 bases. Germline V gene data show CDR1 as LNHNV and CDR2 as YYDKDF (reference sequence). The CDR3 nucleotides read TGTGCCACCAGCGGGGACAGCAACACTGAAGCTTTCTTT. It codes for CATSGDSNTEAFF.

The chain links TRBV7-8 to TRBJ1-4, with D maybe TRBD1 (6 bases). The V end lost 5 bases, the J end lost 0 bases, and 10 bases lay between the germline ends. The CDR3 extends over 15 amino acids. Per the germline V gene, CDR1 is SGHVS and CDR2 is FQNEAQ. CDR3 region: CASSGGAPTNEKLFF. CDR3 DNA: TGTGCCAGCAGCGGGGGGGCGCCAACTAATGAAAAACTGTTTTTT.

In this sample, this clonotype turned up many times. V and J are TRBV7-8 and TRBJ2-1; possibly TRBD1 for D (7 bases). Germline V CDR1 and CDR2: SGHVS, FQNEAQ. Trimming pared 4 bases from V and 5 bases from J, leaving 12 bases between. The CDR3 has 14 residues. Written as DNA, the CDR3 is TGTGCCAGCAGCTCAGGGGGGATTAACAATGAGCAGTTCTTC. Translation gives CASSSGGINNEQFF. The full variable domain, in which reference TRBV7-8 and TRBJ2-1 provide the parts outside the CDR3, is GAGVSQSPRYKVAKRGQDVALRCDPISGHVSLFWYQQALGQGPEFLTYFQNEAQLDKSGLPSDRFFAERPEGSVSTLKIQRTQQEDSAVYLCASSSGGINNEQFFGPGTRLTVL.

The V call is TRBV7-9, the J call TRBJ1-1; D is uncertain. The V gene lost 3 bases and the J gene lost 8 bases, with 7 bases spanning the gap. CDR1 is SEHNR, CDR2 FQNEAQ, per germline (reference sequence). This CDR3 spans 11 amino acids. The chain's CDR3 is CASSFTSEAFF. CDR3 nucleotide sequence: TGTGCCAGCAGCTTCACATCAGAAGCTTTCTTT. Drawing the rest from reference TRBV7-9 and TRBJ1-1, the complete variable domain is DTGVSQNPRHKITKRGQNVTFRCDPISEHNRLYWYRQTLGQGPEFLTYFQNEAQLEKSRLLSDRFSAERPKGSFSTLEIQRTEQGDSAMYLCASSFTSEAFFGQGTRLTVV.

V and J are TRBV6-1 and TRBJ2-1; TRBD2 might be the D (6 bases). Trimming took off 8 bases at V and 9 bases at J, with 26 bases between the two ends. This CDR3 is 16 amino acids long. Germline CDR1 is MNHNS and CDR2 is SASEGT. The CDR3 DNA reads as TGTGCCAGCGTCCCCCGGCGCGGGGACTCTATGCCTGAGCAGTTCTTC. It is translated as CASVPRRGDSMPEQFF.

The CDR3 loop is CASRFIGGGTEAFF. Written as DNA, the CDR3 is TGTGCCAGCAGATTCATCGGGGGGGGGACTGAAGCTTTCTTT. V and J are TRBV27 and TRBJ1-1, with D possibly being TRBD1 (5 bases). The germline V gene has CDR1 MNHEY and CDR2 SMNVEV (reference sequence). The CDR3 has 14 amino acids. V was shortened by 6 bases and J by 5 bases, with 16 bases between the two germline ends.

This clonotype has ten or more counts. The chain couples TRBV7-2 to TRBJ1-2; unclear D gene. In germline, CDR1 is SGHTA, CDR2 FQGNSA. Trimming removed 0 bases at V and 5 bases at J, with 10 bases between. This CDR3 has 14 residues. The CDR3 protein is CASSLALGPYGYTF. CDR3 sequence (DNA): TGTGCCAGCAGCTTAGCGCTCGGTCCATATGGCTACACCTTC.

V gene TRBV6-5 combines with J gene TRBJ2-5, with D perhaps TRBD2 (7 bases). The germline gives CDR1 MNHEY, CDR2 SVGAGI. V shed 2 bases and J shed 4 bases, with 20 bases lying between them. The CDR3 sequence is 17 residues long. The CDR3 here is CASSYGTGGGGLETQYF. The CDR3 DNA is TGTGCCAGCAGTTACGGGACGGGGGGCGGTGGACTAGAGACCCAGTACTTC.

This chain uses TRBV7-6 with TRBJ2-5, with D perhaps matching TRBD1 (6 bases). CDR3 length: 14 amino acids. Germline V gene data show CDR1 as SGHVS and CDR2 as FNYEAQ. Trimming left V 2 bases short and J 5 bases short, with 12 bases between. CDR3 bases: TGTGCCAGCAGCTTAAACAGGGCGGCGGAGACCCAGTACTTC. Translated, it gives CASSLNRAAETQYF.

This clonotype was recorded many times. The chain recombines TRBV9 with TRBJ1-2, with D possibly TRBD1 on 6 matching bases. The length of the CDR3 is 15 residues. From germline, CDR1 is SGDLS and CDR2 YYNGEE. V was pared by 0 bases and J by 3 bases, with 12 bases between. The CDR3, as DNA: TGTGCCAGCAGCGTAGAGCAGGGGCCCTACTATGGCTACACCTTC. Amino acid sequence: CASSVEQGPYYGYTF.

This clonotype was observed a few times. The chain carries TRBV14 and TRBJ1-2; D possibly corresponds to TRBD1 (6 bases). The CDR3 has 13 residues. V lost 1 base and J lost 4, with 7 bases in between. The germline CDR1 and CDR2 sequences are SGHDN and FVKESK. The CDR3 loop reads CASSQATGYGYTF. CDR3 coding DNA: TGTGCCAGCAGCCAAGCGACAGGCTATGGCTACACCTTC.

A word on this clonotype: A single base separates this from a much larger clone, so it may be a read error. This chain connects TRBV7-6 to TRBJ1-3; possible D gene TRBD1, 6 bases. The CDR3 loop spans 16 amino acids. Germline V CDR1 and CDR2: SGHVS, FNYEAQ. V was trimmed by 5 bases and J by 3 bases, leaving 17 bases between them. CDR3 bases: TGTGCCAGCAGCCTTCTGAAGGGGGTCGTTGGAAACACCATATATTTT. Translation: CASSLLKGVVGNTIYF.

The chain combines TRBV5-1 with TRBJ2-6; D might be TRBD1 (6 bases). Germline CDR1 is SGHRS and CDR2 is YFSETQ. The CDR3 loop spans 16 amino acids. V was cut by 0 bases and J by 3 bases, with 10 bases left in between. The CDR3 bases are TGCGCCAGCAGCTTGGGGGGGCAGGATGGGGCCAACGTCCTGACTTTC. This translates into CASSLGGQDGANVLTF.

This clonotype appeared a few times. This rearrangement joins TRBV19 to TRBJ1-2, with 7 bases that match TRBD1. There are 14 residues in the CDR3. Per germline, CDR1 LNHDA and CDR2 SQIVND (reference sequence). V gave up 8 bases and J gave up 3 bases; unmatched junction bases: 9. The CDR3 DNA reads as TGTGCCAGTGGCCCTGACAGGGTTCACTATGGCTACACCTTC. It is translated as CASGPDRVHYGYTF.

This chain joins TRBV6-1 and TRBJ1-1, with unresolved D. Germline V gives CDR1 MNHNS, CDR2 SASEGT. CDR3 length equals 16 residues. Trimming removed 5 bases at V and 0 bases at J, with 16 bases between. The CDR3 here is CASSFQVLLVNTEAFF. The CDR3 bases are TGTGCCAGCAGTTTCCAGGTTTTACTGGTGAACACTGAAGCTTTCTTT.

The chain links TRBV5-1 to TRBJ1-4; D unclear. V was cut by 4 bases and J by 8 bases, with 21 bases left in between. This CDR3 is built from 16 residues. Germline V gene sequence: CDR1 SGHRS, CDR2 YFSETQ. CDR3 sequence (DNA): TGCGCCAGCAGCGACTTTCCGGGAAGCGTGGGGGAAAAACTGTTTTTT. Its protein product is CASSDFPGSVGEKLFF.